The T cell receptor beta chain under discussion was sequenced for a study of Graves' ophthalmopathy and Graves' hyperthyroidism. Amplification from RNA transcripts yielded the TCR beta CDR3 regions. The library came from an HTBI-primed first-round RT-PCR and a second-round multiplex PCR. TCRdb re-called the multiplex PCR reads with MiXCR, one entry per CDR3 protein. The sample consists of 620,000 or so distinct CDR3 sequences, approximately 21% of them appearing once. The J segment lost 8 bases and the V segment lost 0 bases, leaving 8 bases of the junction unmatched. In germline, CDR1 is SNHLY, CDR2 FYNNEI. The CDR3 contains 16 residues.

This receptor was obtained from a woman aged 18 to 35 with stable Graves' hyperthyroidism. Some clones in this sample may be carry-over from other donors' samples. Sequencing was performed on peripheral blood. This rearrangement joins TRBV2 to TRBJ1-5; 9 bases are a match to TRBD1. The CDR3 here is CASSEALQGAGKPQHF. The CDR3 bases are TGTGCCAGCAGTGAAGCCCTACAGGGGGCCGGTAAGCCCCAGCATTTT. The full variable domain, its missing parts supplied by reference TRBV2 and TRBJ1-5, is EPEVTQTPSHQVTQMGQEVILRCVPISNHLYFYWYRQILGQKVEFLVSFYNNEISEKSEIFDDQFSVERPDGSNFTLKIRSTKLEDSAMYFCASSEALQGAGKPQHFGDGTRLSIL.